Below, 30 T cell receptor beta chains from the same sample are listed, as sequenced in a study of blood T cell repertoires in COVID-19. Only in-frame clones appear in the TCRdb table, and some are missing; sequencing was by immunoSEQ multiplex PCR. This table has 30,000 to 35,000 clones, 85% appearing once. The sample comprised peripheral blood. These receptors all come from a human donor with acute or convalescent COVID-19. The donor label of this sample is uncertain.

The gene calls are TRBV7-9 and TRBJ2-1; the match to TRBD2 covers 13 bases. This CDR3 contains 19 residues. V trimming: 5 bases; J trimming: 0 bases; junction bases outside the gene matches: 10. Germline V gene lookup returns CDR1 SEHNR and CDR2 FQNEAQ (reference sequence). The CDR3, as DNA: TGTGCCAGCAGCCCAAGTGTACTAGCGGGGGGGCTCTCCTACAATGAGCAGTTCTTC. It yields the protein CASSPSVLAGGLSYNEQFF.

This rearrangement joins TRBV6-5 to TRBJ1-1, with 7 bases matching TRBD1. Germline V gives CDR1 MNHEY, CDR2 SVGAGI. There are 15 residues in the CDR3. V shed 2 bases and J 5 bases; nucleotides not matched to a gene: 8. CDR3 sequence reads: CASSYPSQGRTEAFF. The CDR3 region has the DNA TGTGCCAGCAGTTACCCCTCACAGGGGCGGACTGAAGCTTTCTTT.

J is TRBJ1-1 and V is TRBV7-9; 7 bases are a match to TRBD1. The V segment lost 5 bases and the J segment 11 bases; nucleotides outside the gene matches: 5. CDR1 and CDR2 (germline): SEHNR, FQNEAQ (reference sequence). This CDR3 comprises 11 residues. CDR3: CASSQRQGAFF. The CDR3 nucleotides are TGTGCCAGCAGCCAGAGACAGGGTGCTTTCTTT.

V usage is TRBV5-1 and J usage is TRBJ2-3; the D gene is possibly TRBD1 (6 bases). Trimming stripped 1 base from V and 1 base from J, with 10 bases between. This CDR3 contains 15 residues. Germline V gene data show CDR1 as SGHRS and CDR2 as YFSETQ. CDR3 DNA sequence: TGCGCCAGCAGCTTGCAGGGGCCTGGCACAGATACGCAGTATTTT. The encoded protein is CASSLQGPGTDTQYF. Full variable domain (outside the CDR3, taken from reference TRBV5-1 and TRBJ2-3): KAGVTQTPRYLIKTRGQQVTLSCSPISGHRSVSWYQQTPGQGLQFLFEYFSETQRNKGNFPGRFSGRQFSNSRSEMNVSTLELGDSALYLCASSLQGPGTDTQYFGPGTRLTVL.

The gene calls are TRBV19 and TRBJ1-1; TRBD1 might be the D (5 bases). Per the germline V gene, CDR1 is LNHDA and CDR2 is SQIVND (reference sequence). With 3 bases removed from V and 13 bases from J, the gap between germline ends came to 24 bases. The CDR3 is 15 amino acids. The CDR3 sequence is CASSIVGGLGLTSFF. The CDR3 nucleotides are TGTGCCAGTAGTATTGTTGGAGGGTTGGGACTGACTAGTTTCTTT.

J is TRBJ1-6 and V is TRBV30; D gene unclear. The V gene's germline CDR1 is GTSNPN and CDR2 SVGIG (reference sequence). The CDR3 is 12 amino acids. Trimming took 1 base from V and 13 from J, leaving 11 bases between them. CDR3 region: CAWSEALRPLHF. CDR3 coding DNA: TGTGCCTGGAGTGAGGCGCTGAGGCCCCTCCACTTT.

The chain carries TRBV18 and TRBJ1-2; 10 nucleotides agree with TRBD1. V shed 3 bases, J shed 6 bases, and the junction held 7 bases outside the gene matches. The germline CDR1 and CDR2 sequences are KGHSH and LQKENI. This CDR3 has 15 residues. As DNA, the CDR3 is TGTGCCAGCTCACCCCGACAGGGGGCGCAGGATGGCTACACCTTC. It translates to CASSPRQGAQDGYTF. Supplemented by reference TRBV18 and TRBJ1-2, the full variable domain reads NAGVMQNPRHLVRRRGQEARLRCSPMKGHSHVYWYRQLPEEGLKFMVYLQKENIIDESGMPKERFSAEFPKEGPSILRIQQVVRGDSAAYFCASSPRQGAQDGYTFGSGTRLTVV.

This clone was detected once. CDR3 amino acids: CASSLQATYEQYF. CDR3 bases: TGTGCCAGTAGTTTACAGGCTACCTACGAGCAGTACTTC. The chain employs TRBV19 and TRBJ2-7; perhaps TRBD1 as D (5 bases). Between the trimmed V and J ends, which lost 5 bases and 2 bases, there was a span of 10 bases. The germline CDR1 and CDR2 sequences are LNHDA and SQIVND (reference sequence). The CDR3 is 13 amino acids.

The rearrangement links TRBV27 to TRBJ1-5; D is undetermined. Between the trimmed V and J ends, which lost 4 bases and 0 bases, there was a span of 10 bases. There are 15 residues in the CDR3. The germline CDR1 and CDR2 sequences are MNHEY and SMNVEV (reference sequence). The CDR3 loop reads CASSSGSYSNQPQHF. For the CDR3, the DNA is TGTGCCAGCAGTTCCGGGTCTTATAGCAATCAGCCCCAGCATTTT.

This clone is a singleton in its sample. The V gene is TRBV6-6, the J gene TRBJ1-2, with D unresolved. CDR1 is MNHNY, CDR2 SVGAGI, per germline (reference sequence). V gave up 6 bases and J gave up 3 bases, with 11 bases separating them. This CDR3 region has 13 residues. In DNA, the CDR3 is TGTGCCAGCAGCCCCTCCGGGGACTATGGCTACACCTTC. Amino acid sequence: CASSPSGDYGYTF.

A few counts support this clone. J is TRBJ2-5 and V is TRBV4-1; 12 nucleotides align to TRBD1. CDR3 length: 15 amino acids. CDR1 MGHRA and CDR2 YSYEKL come from the germline V gene. With V trimmed by 6 bases and J by 5 bases, 7 bases remained unmatched. Here the CDR3 DNA reads TGCGCCAGCAGGGGACAGGGGGCAGGATACGAGACCCAGTACTTC. This gives the protein CASRGQGAGYETQYF.

This clone was recorded once. The chain's CDR3 is CASSPRTGGYNGYTF. CDR3 nucleotide sequence: TGTGCCAGCAGCCCGCGGACAGGGGGCTACAATGGCTACACCTTC. V gene TRBV6-2 or TRBV6-3 combines with J gene TRBJ1-2, with 11 bases identical to TRBD1. J gave up 6 bases and V 6 bases, and 9 bases lay outside the gene matches. Per germline, CDR1 MNHEY and CDR2 SVGEGT. This CDR3 is 15 amino acids long.

The chain's CDR3 is CASSAGGVLNYEQFF. The CDR3 DNA follows: TGTGCCAGCAGCGCCGGGGGGGTTTTAAACTATGAGCAGTTCTTC. The chain links TRBV9 to TRBJ2-1; 8 bases line up with TRBD2. CDR1 and CDR2 (germline): SGDLS, YYNGEE. The CDR3 is made up of 15 amino acids. V was clipped by 3 bases and J by 8 bases; unmatched bases: 10.

This rearrangement joins TRBV30 to TRBJ1-1, with 8 bases identical to TRBD1. Germline CDR1 reads GTSNPN; CDR2 reads SVGIG (reference sequence). The V and J ends lost 1 base and 5 bases, in that order; junction bases with no gene match: 12. CDR3 length equals 16 residues. The CDR3 loop reads CAWSGGPTGGRTEAFF. For the CDR3, the DNA is TGTGCCTGGAGTGGGGGCCCAACAGGGGGAAGAACTGAAGCTTTCTTT.

V usage is TRBV28 and J usage is TRBJ2-2; 10 bases are shared with TRBD2. Germline assignment: CDR1 MDHEN and CDR2 SYDVKM. With 8 bases clipped from V and 4 bases from J, the junction kept 7 bases outside the gene matches. The CDR3 consists of 15 residues. CDR3 nucleotides: TGTGCCAGCCTTACTAGCGGGGAGGTCACCGGGGAGCTGTTTTTT. Translating gives CASLTSGEVTGELFF.

The gene calls are TRBV7-2 and TRBJ1-2, with D perhaps TRBD1 (5 bases). The CDR3 runs 15 residues. The germline V gene has CDR1 SGHTA and CDR2 FQGNSA. Trimming shortened V by 6 bases and J by 7 bases, and 21 bases separated the two germline ends. The CDR3 DNA sequence: TGTGCCAGCAGTCCCGTAGTCCGGGGGACGGGTGGCTACACCTTC. Encoded protein: CASSPVVRGTGGYTF.

V gene TRBV6-5 combines with J gene TRBJ1-2; D is perhaps TRBD1 (5 bases). The V gene lost 5 bases and the J gene lost 4 bases, with 11 bases spanning the gap. CDR1 MNHEY and CDR2 SVGAGI come from the germline V gene. The CDR3 has 13 residues. CDR3 loop: CASSQTVFYGYTF. The DNA for the CDR3 is TGTGCCAGCAGTCAGACAGTATTCTATGGCTACACCTTC.

The chain employs TRBV7-9 and TRBJ2-1, with 7 bases identical to TRBD2. This CDR3 is built from 17 residues. The germline CDR1 and CDR2 sequences are SEHNR and FQNEAQ (reference sequence). Unmatched junction bases numbered 7, after V lost 0 bases and J lost 2 bases. CDR3 amino acids: CASSLAFAGAPYNEQFF. The CDR3 DNA reads as TGTGCCAGCAGCTTAGCGTTTGCGGGAGCGCCCTACAATGAGCAGTTCTTC.

V and J are TRBV6-1 and TRBJ1-2, with D possibly TRBD1 on 5 matching bases. The germline V gene has CDR1 MNHNS and CDR2 SASEGT. The CDR3 consists of 14 residues. Trimming cost V 2 bases and J 4 bases, with 11 bases left between them. The CDR3 nucleotides read TGTGCCAGCAGTGAATTAGGGGCAGGCTATGGCTACACCTTC. Translation gives CASSELGAGYGYTF.

The gene calls are TRBV29-1 and TRBJ1-2; tentatively, D is TRBD1 (6 bases). The V and J ends lost 4 bases and 2 bases respectively, with 11 bases between them. Germline CDR1 and CDR2: SQVTM and ANQGSEA. The CDR3 consists of 13 residues. The CDR3 nucleotides are TGCAGCGTTGCTACACAGGGCAACTATGGCTACACCTTC. This gives the protein CSVATQGNYGYTF.

The chain couples TRBV10-1 to TRBJ2-1; 14 nucleotides align to TRBD2. V lost 4 bases and J lost 6; bases outside the gene matches: 8. The CDR3 loop spans 17 amino acids. In germline, CDR1 is WNHNN, CDR2 SYGVQD (reference sequence). CDR3 in DNA: TGCGCCAGCAGTGGCCGGACTAGCGGGGGGTTTACCAATGAGCAGTTCTTC. Protein sequence: CASSGRTSGGFTNEQFF.

V gene TRBV5-1 combines with J gene TRBJ1-1; 8 bases fit TRBD1. The V gene end was trimmed by 3 bases and the J gene end by 4 bases; junction bases not matched to a gene: 11. CDR1 and CDR2 from the germline V gene are SGHRS and YFSETQ. The CDR3 consists of 16 residues. This CDR3 reads CASSSGQGVGSTEAFF. In DNA, the CDR3 is TGCGCCAGCAGCTCCGGACAGGGAGTGGGAAGCACTGAAGCTTTCTTT.

The chain couples TRBV4-1 to TRBJ2-4, with D perhaps matching TRBD1 (5 bases). V was pared by 0 bases and J by 3 bases, with 9 bases between. Germline values: CDR1 MGHRA, CDR2 YSYEKL. The CDR3 is 15 amino acids. In DNA, the CDR3 is TGCGCCAGCAGCCAAGATGAGACAGACAAAAACATTCAGTACTTC. This translates into CASSQDETDKNIQYF.

The gene calls are TRBV12-3 or TRBV12-4 and TRBJ1-1; 8 nucleotides line up with TRBD1. This CDR3 has 11 amino acids. The ends lost 5 bases at V and 10 bases at J; junction bases unmatched: 3. In DNA form, the CDR3 reads TGTGCCAGCAGTCAGGGGGCCGCAGCTTTCTTT. Residues: CASSQGAAAFF.

The genes are TRBV7-9 and TRBJ2-1; TRBD2 might be the D (6 bases). This CDR3 contains 14 residues. V dropped 5 bases and J dropped 6 bases, with 14 bases sitting between them. The germline gives CDR1 SEHNR, CDR2 FQNEAQ (reference sequence). The CDR3 sequence is CASSLWGESNEQFF. The CDR3 DNA reads TGTGCCAGCAGCCTGTGGGGGGAAAGCAATGAGCAGTTCTTC.

The chain uses TRBV28 and TRBJ1-5; D unclear. Germline V gene data show CDR1 as MDHEN and CDR2 as SYDVKM. The V and J ends lost 7 bases and 1 base respectively, with 14 bases between them. This CDR3 comprises 15 residues. The CDR3 reads CASNVPTQSNQPQHF. CDR3 DNA: TGTGCCAGCAATGTGCCCACCCAGAGCAATCAGCCCCAGCATTTT.

CDR3 loop: CASSYTGSSGANVLTF. The CDR3 region has the DNA TGCGCCAGCAGCTATACAGGGAGCTCTGGGGCCAACGTCCTGACTTTC. The chain employs TRBV5-1 and TRBJ2-6; tentative D call: TRBD1 (6 bases). The length of the CDR3 is 16 residues. V shed 3 bases and J shed 0 bases, with 10 bases lying between them. The germline gives CDR1 SGHRS, CDR2 YFSETQ.

The chain links TRBV24-1 to TRBJ2-1; D might be TRBD2 (7 bases). The length of the CDR3 is 17 residues. The germline V gene has CDR1 KGHDR and CDR2 SFDVKD. Trimming removed 6 bases at V and 0 bases at J, with 17 bases between. The CDR3 spells CATSPLGGGSSYNEQFF. Here the CDR3 DNA reads TGTGCCACCAGTCCCCTTGGGGGCGGGAGCTCCTACAATGAGCAGTTCTTC.

This clone appeared a few times. The chain carries TRBV7-2 and TRBJ2-1, with TRBD2 matching 8 bases. J lost 8 bases, V lost 1 base, and 7 bases had no gene match. The CDR3 has 15 residues. Germline CDR1 SGHTA, CDR2 FQGNSA. CDR3 residues: CASSLELAEGDEQFF. Here the CDR3 DNA reads TGTGCCAGCAGCTTAGAACTAGCGGAGGGCGATGAGCAGTTCTTC.

This chain uses TRBV6-5 with TRBJ1-2; TRBD1 matches at 7 bases. The germline V gene encodes CDR1 MNHEY and CDR2 SVGAGI. V shed 2 bases, J shed 1 base, and the junction held 4 bases outside the gene matches. CDR3 length equals 15 residues. The CDR3, as DNA: TGTGCCAGCAGTTACACATCAGGGGGTAACTATGGCTACACCTTC. It yields the protein CASSYTSGGNYGYTF.